Each of the 27 T cell receptor beta chains below was sequenced from the same sample in a study of T cell responses to AZD1222 COVID-19 vaccine (dated by TCRdb to 2020 to 2022). The sample's time point, from its label and the paper: baseline before first vaccination. Library construction relied on the immunoSEQ multiplex PCR assay. TCRdb stores this immuneACCESS table with in-frame sequences only. Part of the clones is absent; in the studies checked, under half of the shortfall reflects unresolved V genes, and no reason is known for the rest. The sample records more than 85,000 clones, approximately 87% of which are singletons. Of the sample, about 2.5% is held by the ten largest clones. Here the sequenced sample was peripheral blood, taken on day 0 of AZD1222 vaccination. All receptors come from an adult in good health.

V usage is TRBV6-6 and J usage is TRBJ2-7; 11 bases map to TRBD1. The CDR3 is made up of 15 amino acids. Trimming at V came to 4 bases and at J to 2 bases, leaving 4 bases not matched to a gene. The V gene's germline CDR1 is MNHNY and CDR2 SVGAGI (reference sequence). The CDR3 loop is CASSSRTGGPYEQYF. DNA for the CDR3: TGTGCCAGCAGTTCCCGGACAGGGGGCCCCTACGAGCAGTACTTC.

The CDR3 DNA reads as TGCGCCAGCAGCCCTACAGGGGAGGGCAGGGAAAAACTGTTTTTT. Residues: CASSPTGEGREKLFF. The gene calls are TRBV5-1 and TRBJ1-4; 7 bases map to TRBD1. The CDR3 covers 15 residues. Germline CDR1 SGHRS, CDR2 YFSETQ. V lost 4 bases and J lost 8; bases outside the gene matches: 11.

The chain carries TRBV10-2 and TRBJ2-5, with a weak D call TRBD1 (6 bases). Germline V gene data show CDR1 as WSHSY and CDR2 as SAAADI. CDR3 size: 12 residues. Trimming removed 10 bases from V and 2 bases from J, with 11 bases in between. The CDR3 region has the DNA TGCGCCACCCTGGACAGTCAAGAGACCCAGTACTTC. Its translation is CATLDSQETQYF.

The chain employs TRBV12-5 and TRBJ2-5; D not resolved. The ends were cut back, 0 bases at V and 5 bases at J, with 4 bases in the middle. Germline loops: CDR1 LGHNT, CDR2 FRNRAP. CDR3 size: 12 residues. CDR3 sequence (DNA): TGTGCTAGTGGTTTGGTCCGGGAGACCCAGTACTTC. This encodes CASGLVRETQYF.

This clone was counted a single time. The V call is TRBV6-5, the J call TRBJ1-1, with D possibly being TRBD1 (6 bases). Trimming removed 2 bases at V and 3 bases at J, with 13 bases between. Germline CDR1 reads MNHEY; CDR2 reads SVGAGI. The CDR3 has 15 residues. CDR3 coding DNA: TGTGCCAGCAGTTACGGCGCAGGGGATTACACTGAAGCTTTCTTT. As protein: CASSYGAGDYTEAFF.

CDR3 nucleotide sequence: TGTGCCAGCAAAGGGCGAAGTAACACCGGGGAGCTGTTTTTT. Protein: CASKGRSNTGELFF. The chain recombines TRBV9 with TRBJ2-2; D is unresolved. The CDR3 length is 14 residues. Deletions cut 6 bases from V and 2 bases from J, with 11 bases between. The germline V gene encodes CDR1 SGDLS and CDR2 YYNGEE.

The chain has TRBV19 and TRBJ1-2, with D maybe TRBD1 (5 bases). Germline-derived CDR1 and CDR2 are LNHDA and SQIVND (reference sequence). Trimming took off 7 bases at V and 2 bases at J, with 14 bases between the two ends. This CDR3 region has 14 residues. Written as DNA, the CDR3 is TGTGCCAGTATCTTGACAGTAGGAAACTATGGCTACACCTTC. Its protein product is CASILTVGNYGYTF.

This chain links TRBV3-1 (or the pseudogene TRBV3-2) with TRBJ2-5, with 9 bases matching TRBD1. Germline-derived CDR1 and CDR2 are LGHDT and YNNKEL (reference sequence). The CDR3 contains 14 residues. Germline trimming cut 2 bases from V and 10 bases from J; bases unmatched to any gene: 8. Here the CDR3 DNA reads TGTGCCAGCAGCCAAAACCGGGACAGGGTTGGCCAGTACTTC. Translated, it gives CASSQNRDRVGQYF.

The gene calls are TRBV3-1 (or the pseudogene TRBV3-2) and TRBJ2-5, with D possibly TRBD2 on 5 matching bases. The V and J ends lost 4 bases and 1 base respectively, with 10 bases between them. This CDR3 has 14 amino acids. Germline loops: CDR1 LGHDT, CDR2 YNNKEL (reference sequence). The CDR3 sequence: CASSLNGVQETQYF. CDR3 sequence (DNA): TGTGCCAGCAGCCTGAACGGGGTCCAAGAGACCCAGTACTTC.

V gene TRBV2 combines with J gene TRBJ1-2, with D perhaps TRBD1 (5 bases). CDR1 is SNHLY, CDR2 FYNNEI, per germline. The CDR3 covers 13 residues. V was cut by 8 bases and J by 4 bases, with 14 bases left in between. The chain's CDR3 is CASHGGRIYGYTF. CDR3 bases: TGTGCCAGCCATGGGGGGAGGATCTATGGCTACACCTTC.

This chain connects TRBV28 to TRBJ2-2; D uncertain. The CDR3 spans 13 residues. The V and J ends lost 6 bases and 6 bases respectively, with 11 bases between them. Germline CDR1 is MDHEN and CDR2 is SYDVKM. CDR3 in DNA: TGTGCCAGCAGAAGCCGTTTCCCCGGGGAGCTGTTTTTT. Its protein is CASRSRFPGELFF.

A few counts support this clone. V usage is TRBV29-1 and J usage is TRBJ1-2, with 11 bases fitting TRBD1. From germline, CDR1 is SQVTM and CDR2 ANQGSEA. CDR3 size: 15 residues. The J segment lost 8 bases and the V segment lost 3 bases, leaving 11 bases of the junction unmatched. The CDR3 DNA follows: TGCAGCGTTGATATAGGGACAGGGGGTTTTTACGGCTACACCTTC. Protein: CSVDIGTGGFYGYTF.

The rearrangement joins TRBV28 to TRBJ2-3, with 8 bases lining up with TRBD2. V gave up 4 bases and J gave up 0 bases; unmatched junction bases: 12. Germline V gives CDR1 MDHEN, CDR2 SYDVKM. CDR3 length equals 18 residues. The CDR3 coding sequence is TGTGCCAGCAGTTCCGGGGGGGGCAGGGCGGCGAGCACAGATACGCAGTATTTT. Translation gives CASSSGGGRAASTDTQYF.

This clone has a single count. This rearrangement joins TRBV28 to TRBJ1-5, with D perhaps TRBD1 (6 bases). The CDR3 runs 18 residues. Trimming took off 2 bases at V and 0 bases at J, with 17 bases between the two ends. The germline gives CDR1 MDHEN, CDR2 SYDVKM. The DNA for the CDR3 is TGTGCCAGCAGTTTAGTAACAGGGATGGTTGATAGCAATCAGCCCCAGCATTTT. It translates to CASSLVTGMVDSNQPQHF.

The rearrangement uses TRBV11-2 and TRBJ2-7; D assignment may be TRBD1 or TRBD2 (5 bases each). This CDR3 is built from 16 residues. V lost 1 base and J 4 bases, leaving 17 bases between the germline ends. Germline CDR1 and CDR2: SGHAT and FQNNGV. The CDR3 DNA sequence: TGTGCCAGCAGCTTAGGATCCTGGGGACCAAGGTACGAGCAGTACTTC. Translation: CASSLGSWGPRYEQYF.

The chain joins TRBV5-4 to TRBJ1-1; tentatively, D is TRBD1 (5 bases). V lost 5 bases and J 1 base, leaving 12 bases between the germline ends. Germline V CDR1 and CDR2: SGHNT, YYREEE (reference sequence). This CDR3 spans 14 amino acids. The CDR3: CASRVTAKNTEAFF. Written as DNA, the CDR3 is TGTGCCAGCAGAGTGACAGCCAAGAACACTGAAGCTTTCTTT.

The rearrangement links TRBV7-9 to TRBJ1-5; D is ambiguous. Trimming cost V 2 bases and J 5 bases, with 16 bases left between them. In germline, CDR1 is SEHNR, CDR2 FQNEAQ (reference sequence). This CDR3 spans 16 amino acids. CDR3 DNA: TGTGCCAGCAGCTTAAGTACACCAAGCCGTTATCAGCCCCAGCATTTT. Translated, it gives CASSLSTPSRYQPQHF.

The chain joins TRBV28 to TRBJ2-7, with D perhaps given as TRBD1 or TRBD2 (6 bases each). The CDR3 is 14 amino acids. The V gene's germline CDR1 is MDHEN and CDR2 SYDVKM. Trimming cost V 7 bases and J 0 bases, with 13 bases left between them. The CDR3 coding sequence is TGTGCCAGCACCGTGGGGGGCCTCTCCTACGAGCAGTACTTC. Amino acids: CASTVGGLSYEQYF.

The chain recombines TRBV4-3 with TRBJ2-7; a weak D match, TRBD2 (7 bases). The ends were cut back, 0 bases at V and 4 bases at J, with 13 bases in the middle. The CDR3 is made up of 15 amino acids. Germline V CDR1 and CDR2: LGHNA, YSLEER. The CDR3 loop is CASSQDTGGRYEQYF. CDR3 sequence (DNA): TGCGCCAGCAGCCAAGATACCGGGGGGCGTTACGAGCAGTACTTC.

The rearrangement joins TRBV7-2 to TRBJ1-2, with D possibly TRBD1 on 6 matching bases. Germline V gene data show CDR1 as SGHTA and CDR2 as FQGNSA. The CDR3 runs to 13 residues. The ends were cut back, 4 bases at V and 1 base at J, with 7 bases in the middle. The CDR3 is CASSSGVNYGYTF. DNA for the CDR3: TGTGCCAGCAGCTCAGGGGTTAACTATGGCTACACCTTC.

V and J are TRBV6-2 or TRBV6-3 and TRBJ2-2; TRBD1 aligns across 8 bases. The junction had 8 bases not matched to a gene; V was cut back by 4 bases and J by 4 bases. Per germline, CDR1 MNHEY and CDR2 SVGEGT. The CDR3 spans 16 residues. CDR3 nucleotides: TGTGCCAGCAGTTCCCTCAGGGGGCGCGGCACCGGGGAGCTGTTTTTT. Encoded protein: CASSSLRGRGTGELFF.

CDR3 nucleotide sequence: TGCGCCAGCAGTAGCGGGAAAACTGAGCAGTTCTTC. Its protein product is CASSSGKTEQFF. The chain couples TRBV10-1 to TRBJ2-1, with 7 positions matching TRBD2. The J segment lost 9 bases and the V segment lost 5 bases, leaving 4 bases of the junction unmatched. This CDR3 comprises 12 residues. Germline loops: CDR1 WNHNN, CDR2 SYGVQD (reference sequence).

The V gene is TRBV7-2, the J gene TRBJ2-2, with 8 bases fitting TRBD2. The CDR3 runs 14 residues. Per the germline V gene, CDR1 is SGHTA and CDR2 is FQGNSA. After removal of 6 bases from V and 3 bases from J, the junction contained 3 bases not matched to a gene. Here the CDR3 reads CASRLAGYTGELFF. In nucleotides, the CDR3 is TGTGCCAGCAGGCTAGCGGGTTACACCGGGGAGCTGTTTTTT.

Here the CDR3 DNA reads TGTGCCAGTAGTATAGTGGCCGACCTAGGGACCTACGAGCAGTACTTC. Protein: CASSIVADLGTYEQYF. The chain links TRBV19 to TRBJ2-7; unclear D gene. This CDR3 spans 16 amino acids. CDR1 and CDR2 from the germline V gene are LNHDA and SQIVND (reference sequence). Trimming removed 1 base from V and 2 bases from J, with 15 bases in between.

This rearrangement joins TRBV11-3 to TRBJ2-1, with D maybe TRBD2 (6 bases). The germline gives CDR1 SGHNT, CDR2 YENEEA. Trimming stripped 5 bases from V and 6 bases from J, with 11 bases between. CDR3 length: 13 amino acids. In DNA form, the CDR3 reads TGTGCCAGCAGCCAGAACGGGGGCAATGAGCAGTTCTTC. Protein product: CASSQNGGNEQFF.

The chain is built from TRBV27 and TRBJ2-1; 14 nucleotides match TRBD2. CDR1 is MNHEY, CDR2 SMNVEV, per germline (reference sequence). V lost 3 bases and J lost 5; bases outside the gene matches: 3. This CDR3 region has 16 residues. CDR3 coding DNA: TGTGCCAGCAGTTTGACTAGCGGGGGGGCCAACAATGAGCAGTTCTTC. Its protein product is CASSLTSGGANNEQFF.

The genes are TRBV12-3 or TRBV12-4 and TRBJ1-4; no clear D. This CDR3 has 12 amino acids. V was clipped by 4 bases and J by 13 bases, with 13 bases between them. This CDR3 reads CASSYGDSGLFF. CDR3 nucleotides: TGTGCCAGCAGTTATGGGGATTCGGGACTGTTTTTT.